A selection of T cell receptor beta chains follows, all from one sample in a study of CD8 T cells in Susac syndrome. MiXCR, applied by TCRdb to the immunoSEQ multiplex PCR reads, yields one record per CDR3 protein. The sample has 170,000 or so distinct CDR3 sequences, roughly 92% seen once. Specimen: CD4+ T cells from PBMCs. These receptors all stem from a human donor with multiple sclerosis. CDR3s include the opening cysteine and the closing phenylalanine or tryptophan. D genes are given only for firm matches. Not all rows give a size; the values are once, few, many and, for expanded clones, a class.

d_gene	abundance	v_gene	j_gene	CDR3aa	CDR3nt
NA	NA	TRBV20-1	TRBJ1-1	CSARDDSSGIPFF	TGCAGTGCTAGAGATGATAGTAGTGGGATTCCTTTCTTT
NA	NA	TRBV5-4	TRBJ2-7	CASEPFPGAHRNEQYF	TGTGCCAGCGAACCGTTTCCAGGGGCCCACAGGAACGAGCAGTACTTC
NA	NA	TRBV5-1	TRBJ1-6	CASSINDRPSPLHF	TGCGCCAGCAGTATTAACGACAGGCCCTCACCCCTCCACTTT
NA	NA	TRBV7-3	TRBJ2-2	CASSSDTNTGELFF	TGTGCCAGCAGCTCCGATACTAACACCGGGGAGCTGTTTTTT
TRBD2	NA	TRBV7-2	TRBJ2-5	CASSLNSGGETQYF	TGTGCCAGCAGCTTAAATAGCGGGGGAGAGACCCAGTACTTC
TRBD1	few	TRBV5-1	TRBJ1-1	CASSLEGGAEAFF	TGCGCCAGCAGCTTGGAAGGGGGCGCGGAGGCTTTCTTT
NA	once	TRBV5-6	TRBJ1-4	CASSYGTSEKLFF	TGTGCCAGCAGCTACGGGACCAGTGAAAAACTGTTTTTT
TRBD2	NA	TRBV7-3	TRBJ2-1	CASSQGLASYNEQFF	TGTGCCAGCAGCCAGGGACTAGCGAGCTACAATGAGCAGTTCTTC
NA	NA	TRBV18	TRBJ2-7	CASSPGGTAPYEQYF	TGTGCCAGCTCACCGGGAGGGACAGCACCCTACGAGCAGTACTTC
TRBD1	once	TRBV28	TRBJ2-5	CASTTGGETQYF	TGTGCCAGCACCACAGGGGGGGAGACCCAGTACTTC
NA	NA	TRBV11-1	TRBJ1-5	CASSPGIDQPQHF	TGTGCCAGCAGCCCAGGTATTGATCAGCCCCAGCATTTT
NA	NA	TRBV14	TRBJ1-1	CASSQKLRDHTEAFF	TGTGCCAGCAGCCAGAAGCTCCGGGACCACACTGAAGCTTTCTTT
TRBD1	NA	TRBV5-1	TRBJ2-5	CASSLGGTGSRETQYF	TGCGCCAGCAGCTTGGGCGGGACAGGGTCTCGGGAGACCCAGTACTTC
TRBD2	NA	TRBV14	TRBJ2-3	CASSRSGAADTQYF	TGTGCCAGCAGCCGCAGCGGGGCGGCAGATACGCAGTATTTT
NA	NA	TRBV18	TRBJ1-2	CASSPPDGSNYGYTF	TGTGCCAGCTCACCACCGGACGGATCTAACTATGGCTACACCTTC
NA	NA	TRBV11-2	TRBJ1-6	CASSLGRGRDNSPLHF	TGTGCCAGCAGCTTAGGAAGGGGCAGAGATAATTCACCCCTCCACTTT
NA	NA	TRBV20-1	TRBJ1-5	CSARDTYSNQPQHF	TGCAGTGCTAGAGATACTTATAGCAATCAGCCCCAGCATTTT
NA	NA	TRBV18	TRBJ2-1	CASSPPGQGREQFF	TGTGCCAGCTCACCACCGGGGCAGGGGCGGGAGCAGTTCTTC
NA	NA	TRBV7-9	TRBJ2-5	CASSFPGGQETQYF	TGTGCCAGCAGCTTCCCTGGGGGTCAAGAGACCCAGTACTTC
NA	once	TRBV20-1	TRBJ2-3	CSARDLTTDTQYF	TGCAGTGCTAGAGATCTCACAACAGATACGCAGTATTTT
NA	NA	TRBV11-2	TRBJ2-7	CASSLVLGALGEQYF	TGTGCCAGCAGCTTAGTATTAGGGGCTCTGGGAGAGCAGTACTTC
TRBD1	NA	TRBV30	TRBJ1-1	CAWSVRGQRVTEAFF	TGTGCCTGGAGTGTACGGGGACAGCGAGTCACTGAAGCTTTCTTT
NA	NA	TRBV5-1	TRBJ1-2	CASSPSRGWSGYTF	TGCGCCAGCAGCCCTTCGAGGGGATGGTCTGGCTACACCTTC
TRBD1	NA	TRBV5-1	TRBJ1-2	CASSLGPQGADGYTF	TGCGCCAGCAGCTTGGGCCCACAGGGGGCGGATGGCTACACCTTC
TRBD2	NA	TRBV4-1	TRBJ2-1	CASSPIRLAGTYNEQFF	TGCGCCAGCAGCCCAATCCGACTAGCGGGGACCTACAATGAGCAGTTCTTC
NA	NA	TRBV7-2	TRBJ2-7	CASSVNYDQYF	TGTGCCAGCAGCGTAAACTACGACCAGTACTTC
NA	NA	TRBV28	TRBJ1-2	CASSLRTTGARGGYTF	TGTGCCAGCAGTTTACGTACCACCGGGGCCCGAGGCGGCTACACCTTC
NA	NA	TRBV6-5	TRBJ2-7	CASRIGGSYEQYF	TGTGCCAGCAGAATAGGGGGCTCCTACGAGCAGTACTTC
TRBD1	once	TRBV7-2	TRBJ1-5	CASSSQTGGYQPQHF	TGTGCCAGCAGCTCCCAGACAGGGGGCTATCAGCCCCAGCATTTT
NA	NA	TRBV3-1	TRBJ1-6	CASSQIQEYNSPLHF	TGTGCCAGCAGCCAGATACAGGAGTATAATTCACCCCTCCACTTT
NA	once	TRBV6-5	TRBJ2-7	CASSYSREGVSEQYF	TGTGCCAGCAGTTACTCCCGTGAGGGAGTCAGCGAGCAGTACTTC
TRBD1	NA	TRBV6-2/TRBV6-3	TRBJ2-7	CASSYSGDRGYEQYF	TGTGCCAGCAGTTACTCGGGGGACAGGGGCTACGAGCAGTACTTC
NA	NA	TRBV27	TRBJ2-1	CASSSLLASPRLDEQFF	TGTGCCAGCAGTTCGCTCCTAGCTTCCCCCAGGTTGGATGAGCAGTTCTTC
NA	NA	TRBV5-4	TRBJ1-1	CASRTMGVNTEAFF	TGTGCCAGCAGGACAATGGGAGTGAACACTGAAGCTTTCTTT
TRBD2	NA	TRBV5-1	TRBJ2-7	CASSLEPGGPYEQYF	TGCGCCAGCAGCTTGGAACCGGGGGGTCCCTACGAGCAGTACTTC
NA	NA	TRBV20-1	TRBJ1-1	CSARSVGHTEAFF	TGCAGTGCTAGATCAGTGGGACACACTGAAGCTTTCTTT
TRBD1	NA	TRBV6-2/TRBV6-3	TRBJ2-2	CASSRQGVGGELFF	TGTGCCAGCAGTCGACAGGGGGTTGGCGGGGAGCTGTTTTTT
NA	NA	TRBV29-1	TRBJ1-2	CSVVSVTGGYTF	TGCAGCGTTGTATCCGTCACGGGTGGCTACACCTTC
NA	NA	TRBV2	TRBJ1-1	CASSDQGGITEAFF	TGTGCCAGCAGTGATCAGGGAGGGATCACTGAAGCTTTCTTT
TRBD1	NA	TRBV28	TRBJ1-4	CASSTTGGGEKLFF	TGTGCCAGCAGTACCACAGGGGGGGGTGAAAAACTGTTTTTT